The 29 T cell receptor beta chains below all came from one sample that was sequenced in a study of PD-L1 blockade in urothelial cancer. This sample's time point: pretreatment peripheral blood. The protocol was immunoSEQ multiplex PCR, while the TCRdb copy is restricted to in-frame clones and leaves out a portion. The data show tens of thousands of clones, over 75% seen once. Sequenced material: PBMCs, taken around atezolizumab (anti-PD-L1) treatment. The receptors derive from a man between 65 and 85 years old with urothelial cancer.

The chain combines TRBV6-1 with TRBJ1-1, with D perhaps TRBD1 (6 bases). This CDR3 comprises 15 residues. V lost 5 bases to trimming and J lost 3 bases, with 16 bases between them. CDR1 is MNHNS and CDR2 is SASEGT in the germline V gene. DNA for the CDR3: TGTGCCAGCAGTCCTTCCCAGGGGTTGGACACTGAAGCTTTCTTT. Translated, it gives CASSPSQGLDTEAFF.

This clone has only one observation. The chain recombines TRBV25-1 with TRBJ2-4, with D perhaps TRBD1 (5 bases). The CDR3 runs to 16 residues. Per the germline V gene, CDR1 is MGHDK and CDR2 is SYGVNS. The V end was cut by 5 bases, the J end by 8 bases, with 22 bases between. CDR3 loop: CASSKDGHGLEYIQYF. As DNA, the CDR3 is TGTGCCAGCAGTAAAGATGGACACGGGCTTGAATACATTCAGTACTTC.

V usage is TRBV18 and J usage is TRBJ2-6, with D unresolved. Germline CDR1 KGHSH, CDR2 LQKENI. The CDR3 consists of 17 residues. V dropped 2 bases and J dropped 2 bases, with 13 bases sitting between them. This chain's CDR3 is CASSPVGLRTGANVLTF. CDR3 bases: TGTGCCAGCTCACCAGTTGGGTTGAGGACTGGGGCCAACGTCCTGACTTTC. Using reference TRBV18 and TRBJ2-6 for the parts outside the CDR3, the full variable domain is NAGVMQNPRHLVRRRGQEARLRCSPMKGHSHVYWYRQLPEEGLKFMVYLQKENIIDESGMPKERFSAEFPKEGPSILRIQQVVRGDSAAYFCASSPVGLRTGANVLTFGAGSRLTVL.

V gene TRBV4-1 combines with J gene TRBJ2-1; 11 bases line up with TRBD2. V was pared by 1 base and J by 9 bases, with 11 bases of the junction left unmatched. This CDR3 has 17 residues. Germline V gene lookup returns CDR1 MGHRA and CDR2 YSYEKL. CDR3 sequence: CASSQALAGGFAGEQFF. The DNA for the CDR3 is TGCGCCAGCAGCCAAGCTCTAGCGGGAGGTTTTGCGGGTGAGCAGTTCTTC.

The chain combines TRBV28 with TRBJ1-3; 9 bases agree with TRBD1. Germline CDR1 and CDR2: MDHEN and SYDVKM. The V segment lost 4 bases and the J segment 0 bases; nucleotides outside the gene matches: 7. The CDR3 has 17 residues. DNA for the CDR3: TGTGCCAGCAGTTCCTACTCGGGACAGGGCTCTGGAAACACCATATATTTT. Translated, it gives CASSSYSGQGSGNTIYF.

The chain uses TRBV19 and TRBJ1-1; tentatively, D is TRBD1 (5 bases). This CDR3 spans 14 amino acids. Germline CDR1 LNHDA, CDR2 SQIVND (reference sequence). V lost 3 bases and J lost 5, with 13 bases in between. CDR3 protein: CASSISGGMTEAFF. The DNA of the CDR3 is TGTGCCAGTAGTATTAGCGGGGGAATGACTGAAGCTTTCTTT.

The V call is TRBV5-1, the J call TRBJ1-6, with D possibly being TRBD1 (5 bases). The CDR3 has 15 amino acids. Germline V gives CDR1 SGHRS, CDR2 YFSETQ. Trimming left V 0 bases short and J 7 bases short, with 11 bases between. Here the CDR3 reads CASSLESGNNSPLHF. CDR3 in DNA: TGCGCCAGCAGCTTGGAGTCAGGGAACAATTCACCCCTCCACTTT.

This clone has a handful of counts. This CDR3 reads CAGGTALNYGYTF. In nucleotides, the CDR3 is TGTGCCGGTGGGACAGCCCTTAACTATGGCTACACCTTC. This chain joins TRBV7-9 and TRBJ1-2, with TRBD1 matching over 7 bases. This CDR3 region has 13 residues. The trim removed 11 bases at V and 1 base at J, leaving 7 bases unmatched. Per the germline V gene, CDR1 is SEHNR and CDR2 is FQNEAQ (reference sequence).

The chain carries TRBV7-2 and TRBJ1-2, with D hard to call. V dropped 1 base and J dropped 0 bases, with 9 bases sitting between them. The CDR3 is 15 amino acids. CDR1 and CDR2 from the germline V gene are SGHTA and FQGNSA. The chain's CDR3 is CASSLESAANYGYTF. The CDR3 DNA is TGTGCCAGCAGCTTAGAAAGCGCGGCTAACTATGGCTACACCTTC.

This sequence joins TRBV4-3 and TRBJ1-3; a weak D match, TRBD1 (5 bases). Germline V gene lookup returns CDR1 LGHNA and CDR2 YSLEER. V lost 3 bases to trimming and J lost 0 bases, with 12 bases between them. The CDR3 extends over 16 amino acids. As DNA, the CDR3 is TGCGCCAGCAGCCACCTACAGGACCTCTCTGGAAACACCATATATTTT. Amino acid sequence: CASSHLQDLSGNTIYF.

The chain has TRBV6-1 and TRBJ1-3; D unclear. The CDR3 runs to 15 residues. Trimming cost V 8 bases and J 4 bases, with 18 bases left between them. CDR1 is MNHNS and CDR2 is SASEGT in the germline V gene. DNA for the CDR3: TGTGCCAGCTGGGAGGGTTGGGGTCACGGAAACACCATATATTTT. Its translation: CASWEGWGHGNTIYF.

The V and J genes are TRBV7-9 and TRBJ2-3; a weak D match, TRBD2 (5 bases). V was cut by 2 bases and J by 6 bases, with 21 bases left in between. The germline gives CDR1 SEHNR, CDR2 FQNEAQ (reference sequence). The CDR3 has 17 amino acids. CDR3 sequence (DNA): TGTGCCAGCAGCTTACCACTCTCAACCCTTGCGGGCGATACGCAGTATTTT. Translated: CASSLPLSTLAGDTQYF.

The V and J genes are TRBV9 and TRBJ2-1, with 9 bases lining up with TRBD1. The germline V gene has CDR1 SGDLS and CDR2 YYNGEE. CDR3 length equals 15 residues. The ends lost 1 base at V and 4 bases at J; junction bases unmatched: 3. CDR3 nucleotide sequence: TGTGCCAGCAGCGTATTGACAGGGGGATACAATGAGCAGTTCTTC. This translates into CASSVLTGGYNEQFF. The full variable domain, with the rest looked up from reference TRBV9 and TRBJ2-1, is DSGVTQTPKHLITATGQRVTLRCSPRSGDLSVYWYQQSLDQGLQFLIQYYNGEERAKGNILERFSAQQFPDLHSELNLSSLELGDSALYFCASSVLTGGYNEQFFGPGTRLTVL.

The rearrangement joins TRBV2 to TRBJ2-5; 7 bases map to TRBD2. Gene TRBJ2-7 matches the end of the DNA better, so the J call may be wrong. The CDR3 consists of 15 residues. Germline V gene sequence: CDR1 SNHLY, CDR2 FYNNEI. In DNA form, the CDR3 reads TGTGCCAGCAGTGAATGGACGGGAGGCGCGAGCGAGCAGTACTTC. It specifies CASSEWTGGASEQYF.

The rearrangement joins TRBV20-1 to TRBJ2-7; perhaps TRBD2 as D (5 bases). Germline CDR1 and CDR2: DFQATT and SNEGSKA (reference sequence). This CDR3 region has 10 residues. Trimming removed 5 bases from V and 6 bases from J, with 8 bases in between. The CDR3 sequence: CSAPGGEQYF. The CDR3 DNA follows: TGCAGTGCTCCCGGAGGCGAGCAGTACTTC.

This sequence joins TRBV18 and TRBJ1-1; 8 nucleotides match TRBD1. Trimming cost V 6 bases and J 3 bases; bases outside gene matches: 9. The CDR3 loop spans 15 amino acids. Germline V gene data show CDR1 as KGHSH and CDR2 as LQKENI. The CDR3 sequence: CASSPTQGGDTEAFF. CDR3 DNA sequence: TGTGCCAGCTCGCCCACACAGGGGGGTGACACTGAAGCTTTCTTT.

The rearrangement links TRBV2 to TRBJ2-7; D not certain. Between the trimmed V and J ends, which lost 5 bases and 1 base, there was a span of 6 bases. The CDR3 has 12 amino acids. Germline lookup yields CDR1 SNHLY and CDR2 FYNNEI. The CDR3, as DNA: TGTGCCAGCAGTTACTCTTCCTACGAGCAGTACTTC. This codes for CASSYSSYEQYF.

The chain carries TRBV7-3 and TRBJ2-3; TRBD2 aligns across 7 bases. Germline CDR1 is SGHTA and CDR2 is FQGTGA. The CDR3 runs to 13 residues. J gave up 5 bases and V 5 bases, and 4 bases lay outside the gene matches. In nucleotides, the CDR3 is TGTGCCAGCAGCAGCGGGGTTCAAGATACGCAGTATTTT. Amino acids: CASSSGVQDTQYF.

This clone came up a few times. CDR3: CASSEVAGGGELFF. CDR3 DNA: TGTGCCAGCAGTGAGGTAGCGGGAGGCGGGGAGCTGTTTTTT. V gene TRBV2 combines with J gene TRBJ2-2, with TRBD2 matching 10 bases. With V trimmed by 3 bases and J by 7 bases, 2 bases remained unmatched. The germline V gene has CDR1 SNHLY and CDR2 FYNNEI. The CDR3 loop spans 14 amino acids.

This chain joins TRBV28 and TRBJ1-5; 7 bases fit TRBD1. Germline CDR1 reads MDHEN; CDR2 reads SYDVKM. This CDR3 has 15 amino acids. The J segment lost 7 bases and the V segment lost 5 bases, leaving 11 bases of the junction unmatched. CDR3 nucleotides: TGTGCCAGCAGTCAGTGGGCAACAGGGGCGCAGCCCCAGCATTTT. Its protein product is CASSQWATGAQPQHF.

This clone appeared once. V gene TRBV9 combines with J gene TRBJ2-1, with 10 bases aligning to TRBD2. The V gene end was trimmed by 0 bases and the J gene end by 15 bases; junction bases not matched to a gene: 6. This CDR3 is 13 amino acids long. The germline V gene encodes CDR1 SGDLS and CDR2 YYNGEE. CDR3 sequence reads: CASSVGAGGEGFF. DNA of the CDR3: TGTGCCAGCAGCGTAGGAGCGGGAGGGGAGGGGTTCTTC.

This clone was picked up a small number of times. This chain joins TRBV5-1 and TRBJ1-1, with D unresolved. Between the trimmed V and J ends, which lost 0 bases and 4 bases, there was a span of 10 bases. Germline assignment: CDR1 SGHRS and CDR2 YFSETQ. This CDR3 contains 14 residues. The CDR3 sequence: CASSLDNLSTEAFF. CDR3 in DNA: TGCGCCAGCAGCTTGGACAACCTGTCCACTGAAGCTTTCTTT.

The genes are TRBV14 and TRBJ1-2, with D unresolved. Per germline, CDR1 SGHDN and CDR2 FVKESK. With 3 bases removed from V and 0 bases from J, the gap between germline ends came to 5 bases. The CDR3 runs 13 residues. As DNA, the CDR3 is TGTGCCAGCAGCCAGAGATCTAACTATGGCTACACCTTC. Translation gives CASSQRSNYGYTF.

CDR3: CASSSRDRGSNTEAFF. In DNA form, the CDR3 reads TGCGCCAGCAGCTCGCGGGACAGGGGCTCGAACACTGAAGCTTTCTTT. The rearrangement links TRBV5-1 to TRBJ1-1; 10 bases are shared with TRBD1. The CDR3 has 16 residues. Germline loops: CDR1 SGHRS, CDR2 YFSETQ. After removal of 3 bases from V and 1 base from J, the junction contained 6 bases not matched to a gene.

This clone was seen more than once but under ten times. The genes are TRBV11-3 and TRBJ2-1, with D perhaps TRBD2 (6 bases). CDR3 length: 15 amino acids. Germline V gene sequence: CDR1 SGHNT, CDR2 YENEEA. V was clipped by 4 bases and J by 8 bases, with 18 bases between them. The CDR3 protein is CASSSGRTKGDEQFF. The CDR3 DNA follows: TGTGCCAGCAGCTCAGGCAGGACTAAAGGGGATGAGCAGTTCTTC.

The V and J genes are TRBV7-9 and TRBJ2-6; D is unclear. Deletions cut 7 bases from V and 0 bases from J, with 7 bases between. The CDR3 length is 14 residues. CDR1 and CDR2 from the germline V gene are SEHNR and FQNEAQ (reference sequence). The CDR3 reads CASTPISGANVLTF. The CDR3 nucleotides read TGTGCCAGCACCCCAATCTCTGGGGCCAACGTCCTGACTTTC.

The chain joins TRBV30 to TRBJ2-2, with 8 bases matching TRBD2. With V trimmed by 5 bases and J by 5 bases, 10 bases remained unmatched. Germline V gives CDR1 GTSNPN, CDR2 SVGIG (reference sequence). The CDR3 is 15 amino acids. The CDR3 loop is CAWGPGGSVTGELFF. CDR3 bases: TGTGCCTGGGGCCCGGGGGGGAGTGTAACCGGGGAGCTGTTTTTT.

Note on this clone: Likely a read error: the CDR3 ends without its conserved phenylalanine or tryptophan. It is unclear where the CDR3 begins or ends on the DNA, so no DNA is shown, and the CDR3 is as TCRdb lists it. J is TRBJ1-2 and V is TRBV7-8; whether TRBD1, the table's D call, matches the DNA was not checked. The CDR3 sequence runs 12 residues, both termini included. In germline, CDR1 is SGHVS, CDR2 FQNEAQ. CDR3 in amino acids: CASSLGTGLPFL.

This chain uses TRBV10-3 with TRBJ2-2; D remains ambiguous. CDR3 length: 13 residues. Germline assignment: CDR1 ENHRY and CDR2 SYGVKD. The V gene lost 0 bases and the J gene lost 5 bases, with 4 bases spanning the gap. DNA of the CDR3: TGTGCCATCAGTGAGTCCCAAACCGGGGAGCTGTTTTTT. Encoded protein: CAISESQTGELFF.